Described below is a single TCR beta chain sequence and its context. This record comes from a study of blood T cell repertoires in COVID-19. The overall study: Researchers got acute and convalescent COVID-19 samples from the United States, Italy and Spain. Sources were T cells, B-cell-depleted T cells, or PBMCs; the material itself was cDNA or gDNA.

The authors' processing: Reference gene primer amplification gave nucleated cell count estimates. The repertoire was sequenced with immunoSEQ multiplex PCR; TCRdb's copy has only in-frame clones and lacks some. That table gives V, J and clone size, and the DNA gave D and trimming. The sample has 91,000 or so clones, approximately 90% seen once; the top ten hold 3.5% to 4%. Trimming took off 3 bases at V and 6 bases at J, with 11 bases between the two ends. The CDR3 contains 13 residues. Germline V gene data show CDR1 as LGHDT and CDR2 as YNNKEL (reference sequence). The origin of this receptor is a woman aged 45-65 years in a cohort sampled during active COVID-19. The J gene is TRBJ1-2, the V gene TRBV3-1 (or the pseudogene TRBV3-2); maybe TRBD1 (6 bases). Sequencing input: peripheral blood. In nucleotides, the CDR3 is TGTGCCAGCAGCCATTCCCAGGGGCATGGCTACACCTTC. Amino acid sequence: CASSHSQGHGYTF.